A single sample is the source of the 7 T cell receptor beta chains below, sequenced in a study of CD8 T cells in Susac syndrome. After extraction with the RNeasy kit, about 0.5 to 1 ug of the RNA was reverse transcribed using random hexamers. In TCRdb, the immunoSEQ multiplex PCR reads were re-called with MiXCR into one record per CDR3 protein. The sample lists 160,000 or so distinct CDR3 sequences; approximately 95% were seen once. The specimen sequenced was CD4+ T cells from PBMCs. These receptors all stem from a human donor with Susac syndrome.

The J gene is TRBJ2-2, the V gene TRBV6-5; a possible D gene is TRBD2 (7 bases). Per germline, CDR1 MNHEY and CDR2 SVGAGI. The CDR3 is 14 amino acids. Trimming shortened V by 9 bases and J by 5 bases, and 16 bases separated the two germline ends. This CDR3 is CASRGGDKTGELFF. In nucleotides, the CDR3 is TGTGCCAGTCGAGGGGGGGATAAGACCGGGGAGCTGTTTTTT.

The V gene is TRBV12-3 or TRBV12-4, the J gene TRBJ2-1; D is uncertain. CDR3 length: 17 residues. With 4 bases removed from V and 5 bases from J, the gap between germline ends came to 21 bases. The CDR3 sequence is CASSSRLDGRVHNEQFF. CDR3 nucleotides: TGTGCCAGCAGTTCGAGGTTGGACGGACGGGTACACAATGAGCAGTTCTTC.

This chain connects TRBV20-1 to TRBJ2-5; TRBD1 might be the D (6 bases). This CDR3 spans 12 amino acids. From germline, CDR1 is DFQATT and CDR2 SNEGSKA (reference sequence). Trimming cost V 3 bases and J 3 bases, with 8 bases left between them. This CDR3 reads CSASPGEETQYF. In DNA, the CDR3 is TGCAGTGCTAGTCCAGGGGAAGAGACCCAGTACTTC.

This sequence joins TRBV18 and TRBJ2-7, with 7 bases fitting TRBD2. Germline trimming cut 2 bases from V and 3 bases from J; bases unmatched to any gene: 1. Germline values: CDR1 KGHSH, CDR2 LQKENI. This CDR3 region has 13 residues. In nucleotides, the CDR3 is TGTGCCAGCTCACCAGGACTAGTCTACGAGCAGTACTTC. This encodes CASSPGLVYEQYF. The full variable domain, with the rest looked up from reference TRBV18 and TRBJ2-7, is NAGVMQNPRHLVRRRGQEARLRCSPMKGHSHVYWYRQLPEEGLKFMVYLQKENIIDESGMPKERFSAEFPKEGPSILRIQQVVRGDSAAYFCASSPGLVYEQYFGPGTRLTVT.

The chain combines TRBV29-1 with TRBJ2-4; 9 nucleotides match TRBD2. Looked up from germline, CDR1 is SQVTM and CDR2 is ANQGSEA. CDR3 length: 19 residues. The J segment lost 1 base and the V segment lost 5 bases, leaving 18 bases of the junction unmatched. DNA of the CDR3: TGCAGCGTTCAAGTTCAGGCGGGTAGCGGGGGAAGTGCCAAAAACATTCAGTACTTC. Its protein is CSVQVQAGSGGSAKNIQYF.

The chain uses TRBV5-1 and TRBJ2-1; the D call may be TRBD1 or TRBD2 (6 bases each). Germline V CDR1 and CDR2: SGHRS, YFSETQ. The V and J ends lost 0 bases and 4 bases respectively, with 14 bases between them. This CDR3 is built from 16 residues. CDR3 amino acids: CASSLGGARGYNEQFF. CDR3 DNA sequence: TGCGCCAGCAGCTTGGGGGGGGCCCGCGGATACAATGAGCAGTTCTTC.

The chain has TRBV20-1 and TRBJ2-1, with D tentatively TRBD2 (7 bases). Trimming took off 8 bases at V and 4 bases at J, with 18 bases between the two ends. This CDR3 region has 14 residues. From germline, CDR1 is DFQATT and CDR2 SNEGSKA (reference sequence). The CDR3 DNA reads TGCAGTCTAAGAGACAGGCGGGGGTACAATGAGCAGTTCTTC. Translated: CSLRDRRGYNEQFF.